The source of this TCR beta chain is a study of blood T cell repertoires in COVID-19. Overall study: Sources were T cells, B-cell-depleted T cells, or PBMCs; the material itself was cDNA or gDNA.

Trimming cost V 10 bases and J 2 bases, with 19 bases left between them. The CDR3 is 15 residues long. The V gene's germline CDR1 is LNHDA and CDR2 SQIVND (reference sequence). The method was immunoSEQ multiplex PCR; TCRdb's version includes in-frame clones alone and lacks a portion of them. Seen here are a few hundred thousand clones, 70% to 85% observed once, and the top ten hold around 1.5%. J is TRBJ2-3 and V is TRBV19, with a possible D match to TRBD1 (6 bases). The source material was peripheral blood. The source of this sequence is a woman between 35 and 50 years old who had recovered from COVID-19. Written as DNA, the CDR3 is TGTGCCACACAATCGCTGGGGGCAAACACAGATACGCAGTATTTT. It is translated as CATQSLGANTDTQYF. The whole variable domain, filled in from reference TRBV19 and TRBJ2-3, reads DGGITQSPKYLFRKEGQNVTLSCEQNLNHDAMYWYRQDPGQGLRLIYYSQIVNDFQKGDIAEGYSVSREKKESFPLTVTSAQKNPTAFYLCATQSLGANTDTQYFGPGTRLTVL.